This TCR beta chain derives from a study of vaccination and CD4 T cells after COVID-19. Across the whole study: SARS-CoV-2, HCoV-NL63, HCoV-OC43 and HCoV-229E supplied the overlapping spike peptides used to stimulate cells.

Cultured CD4+ T-cell DNA underwent Oncomine TCR Beta short-read sequencing. Genomic DNA was isolated from cultured CD4+ T cells. TCRdb re-called the PCR reads with MiXCR, one entry per CDR3 protein. The table records over 9,500 distinct CDR3 sequences, about 35% of them present only once. Treatment given: roughly 11-day PBMC culture with coronavirus spike peptide pools or control peptides (ViraFEST assay). The unexposed donor's CD4+ T cells were collected before the COVID-19 pandemic (2011-2018). PBMC cultures, at approximately 2 million cells per well, received approximately 9.4 IU/ml IL-2 and 10 ug/ml peptide pools. It was SARS-CoV-2 S/N and four cold-coronavirus spikes that probed unexposed-donor CD4+ T cells, cells permitting. This clonotype came up a few times. Its cognate antigen is unknown. Germline CDR1 is MDHEN and CDR2 is SYDVKM. V lost 8 bases and J 6 bases, leaving 20 bases between the germline ends. The CDR3 runs to 14 residues.

The sequenced sample consisted of CD4+ T cells from blood, cultured in vitro. This TCR was sampled from a human donor in good health. The J gene is TRBJ2-7, the V gene TRBV28, with D perhaps matching TRBD2 (6 bases). The DNA for the CDR3 is TGTGCCAGCGCTTTGGGGGGACCCCTGGGCGAGCAGTACTTC. Translation: CASALGGPLGEQYF. The full variable domain, completed using reference TRBV28 and TRBJ2-7, is DVKVTQSSRYLVKRTGEKVFLECVQDMDHENMFWYRQDPGLGLRLIYFSYDVKMKEKGDIPEGYSVSREKKERFSLILESASTNQTSMYLCASALGGPLGEQYFGPGTRLTVT.